This T cell receptor beta chain was retrieved from a study of read filtering for tumor transcriptome and immune sequencing. About the study: Patients were approximately 17 male and 11 to 15 female, mean age 65.9 years, range about 45 to 85. Fewer than 10 patients were R-ISS I, around 15 were R-ISS II, roughly 7 were R-ISS III. After DNase treatment, RNA was made into whole-transcriptome libraries.

The V end was cut by 3 bases, the J end by 0 bases, with 17 bases between. The germline V gene encodes CDR1 MNHEY and CDR2 SVGAGI. This CDR3 spans 17 amino acids. From about 0.4 ug of RNA, a library with molecular barcoded alpha/delta and beta/gamma adaptors was made. One entry per CDR3 protein results from TCRdb running MiXCR on the reads. The top ten hold approximately 18% of the sample, which has more than 55,000 distinct CDR3 sequences, 20% to 25% seen once. Sequencing was performed on a population of CD138-negative cells sorted from bone marrow. This receptor was taken from a donor aged 40 or over with multiple myeloma. This chain joins TRBV6-5 and TRBJ1-2; D possibly corresponds to TRBD1 (5 bases). The CDR3 here is CASSYSFHRPTNYGYTF. CDR3 in DNA: TGTGCCAGCAGTTATAGTTTTCACAGGCCTACTAACTATGGCTACACCTTC.